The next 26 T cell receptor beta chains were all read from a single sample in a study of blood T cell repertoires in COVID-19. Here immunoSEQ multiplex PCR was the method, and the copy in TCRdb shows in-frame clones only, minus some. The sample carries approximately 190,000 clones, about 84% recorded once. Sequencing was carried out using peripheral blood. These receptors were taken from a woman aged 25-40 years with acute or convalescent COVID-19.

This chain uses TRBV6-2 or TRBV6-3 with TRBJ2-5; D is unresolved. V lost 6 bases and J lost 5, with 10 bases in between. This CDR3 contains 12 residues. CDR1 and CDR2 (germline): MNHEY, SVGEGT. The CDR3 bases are TGTGCCAGCAGCTTCATCATGGAGACCCAGTACTTC. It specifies CASSFIMETQYF.

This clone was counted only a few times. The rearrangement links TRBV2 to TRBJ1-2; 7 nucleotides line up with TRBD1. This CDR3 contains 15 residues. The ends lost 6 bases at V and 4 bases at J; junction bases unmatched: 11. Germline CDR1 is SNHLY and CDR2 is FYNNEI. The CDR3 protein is CASRGNRGAGYGYTF. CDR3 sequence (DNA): TGTGCCAGCAGGGGGAACAGGGGTGCGGGCTATGGCTACACCTTC.

CDR3 nucleotide sequence: TGTGCCAGTAGTATAGATGGACCGGGACTAGAATACGAGCAGTACTTC. This sequence encodes CASSIDGPGLEYEQYF. J is TRBJ2-7 and V is TRBV19; 8 bases are shared with TRBD2. The trim removed 0 bases at V and 4 bases at J, leaving 8 bases unmatched. In germline, CDR1 is LNHDA, CDR2 SQIVND (reference sequence). The CDR3 totals 16 residues.

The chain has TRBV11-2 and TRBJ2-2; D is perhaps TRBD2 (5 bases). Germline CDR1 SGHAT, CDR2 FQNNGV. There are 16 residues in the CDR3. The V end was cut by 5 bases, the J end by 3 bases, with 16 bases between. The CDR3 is CASSRGGGSYTGELFF. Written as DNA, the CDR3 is TGTGCCAGCAGCCGAGGCGGCGGGTCCTACACCGGGGAGCTGTTTTTT.

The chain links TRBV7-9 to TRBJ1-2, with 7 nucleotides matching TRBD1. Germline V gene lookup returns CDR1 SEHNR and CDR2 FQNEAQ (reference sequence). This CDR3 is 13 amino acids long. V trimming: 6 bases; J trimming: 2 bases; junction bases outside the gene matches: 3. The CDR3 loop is CASSQGGNYGYTF. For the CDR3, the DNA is TGTGCCAGCAGTCAGGGGGGAAACTATGGCTACACCTTC.

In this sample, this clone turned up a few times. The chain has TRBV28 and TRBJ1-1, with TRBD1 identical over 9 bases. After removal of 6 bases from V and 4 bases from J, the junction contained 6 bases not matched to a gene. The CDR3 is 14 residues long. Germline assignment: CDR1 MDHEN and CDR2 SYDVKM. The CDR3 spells CASRGDRALTEAFF. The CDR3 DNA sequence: TGTGCCAGCAGGGGGGACAGGGCCCTCACTGAAGCTTTCTTT.

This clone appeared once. The CDR3 here is CATQAPGGDTQYF. Written as DNA, the CDR3 is TGTGCCACCCAGGCGCCTGGGGGGGATACGCAGTATTTT. V gene TRBV15 combines with J gene TRBJ2-3; TRBD2 is a possible D gene (6 bases). In germline, CDR1 is LNHNV, CDR2 YYDKDF (reference sequence). The CDR3 has 13 amino acids. V was cut by 8 bases and J by 6 bases, with 15 bases left in between. Full variable domain (outside the CDR3, taken from reference TRBV15 and TRBJ2-3): DAMVIQNPRYQVTQFGKPVTLSCSQTLNHNVMYWYQQKSSQAPKLLFHYYDKDFNNEADTPDNFQSRRPNTSFCFLDIRSPGLGDTAMYLCATQAPGGDTQYFGPGTRLTVL.

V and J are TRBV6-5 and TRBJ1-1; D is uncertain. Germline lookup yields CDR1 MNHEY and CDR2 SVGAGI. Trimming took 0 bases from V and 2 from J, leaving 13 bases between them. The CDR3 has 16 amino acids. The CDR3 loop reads CASSYSSHPPNTEAFF. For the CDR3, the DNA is TGTGCCAGCAGTTACTCGTCACACCCCCCAAACACTGAAGCTTTCTTT.

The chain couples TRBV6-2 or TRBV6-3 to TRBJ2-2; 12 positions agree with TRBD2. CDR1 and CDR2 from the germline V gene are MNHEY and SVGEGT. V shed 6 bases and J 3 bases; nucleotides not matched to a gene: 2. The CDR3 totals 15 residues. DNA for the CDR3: TGTGCCAGCAGCGGACTAGCGGGGTACACCGGGGAGCTGTTTTTT. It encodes CASSGLAGYTGELFF.

The CDR3 DNA sequence: TGTGCCAGCAGTTTAACGGTCGGGCGGGACGCCGGGGAGCTGTTTTTT. Protein: CASSLTVGRDAGELFF. This rearrangement joins TRBV28 to TRBJ2-2, with D maybe TRBD2 (6 bases). Trimming cost V 2 bases and J 6 bases, with 16 bases left between them. Germline V CDR1 and CDR2: MDHEN, SYDVKM. This CDR3 is built from 16 residues.

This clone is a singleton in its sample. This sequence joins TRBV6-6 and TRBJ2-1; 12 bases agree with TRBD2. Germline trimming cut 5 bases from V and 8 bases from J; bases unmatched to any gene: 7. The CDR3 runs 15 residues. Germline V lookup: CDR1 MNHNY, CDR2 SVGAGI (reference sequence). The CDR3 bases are TGTGCCAGCAGTCTGACTAGCGGGAGTCGGGATGAGCAGTTCTTC. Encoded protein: CASSLTSGSRDEQFF.

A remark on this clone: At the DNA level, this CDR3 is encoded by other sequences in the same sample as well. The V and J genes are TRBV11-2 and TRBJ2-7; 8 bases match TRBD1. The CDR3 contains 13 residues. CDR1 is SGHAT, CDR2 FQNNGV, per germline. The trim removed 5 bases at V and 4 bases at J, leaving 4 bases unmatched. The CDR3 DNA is TGTGCCAGCAGCCTCAGACAGGGGTACGAGCAGTACTTC. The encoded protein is CASSLRQGYEQYF.

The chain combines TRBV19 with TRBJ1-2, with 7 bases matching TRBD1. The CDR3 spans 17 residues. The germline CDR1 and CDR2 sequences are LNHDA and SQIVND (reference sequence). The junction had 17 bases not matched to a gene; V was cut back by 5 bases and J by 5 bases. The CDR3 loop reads CASSAPHTRRGAYGYTF. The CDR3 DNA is TGTGCCAGTAGTGCCCCGCATACCCGCAGGGGGGCATATGGCTACACCTTC.

CDR3 in amino acids: CASSNNGVNSPLHF. CDR3 bases: TGTGCCAGCAGCAATAACGGAGTCAATTCACCCCTCCACTTT. The chain uses TRBV7-8 and TRBJ1-6; D is unresolved. The CDR3 is 14 residues long. Germline V gene sequence: CDR1 SGHVS, CDR2 FQNEAQ. V gave up 5 bases and J gave up 7 bases, with 12 bases separating them.

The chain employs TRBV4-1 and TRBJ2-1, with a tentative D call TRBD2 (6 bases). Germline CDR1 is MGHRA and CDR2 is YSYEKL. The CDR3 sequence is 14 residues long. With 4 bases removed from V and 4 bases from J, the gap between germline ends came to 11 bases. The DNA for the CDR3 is TGCGCCAGCAGCCTAGATGCGGGGTACAATGAGCAGTTCTTC. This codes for CASSLDAGYNEQFF.

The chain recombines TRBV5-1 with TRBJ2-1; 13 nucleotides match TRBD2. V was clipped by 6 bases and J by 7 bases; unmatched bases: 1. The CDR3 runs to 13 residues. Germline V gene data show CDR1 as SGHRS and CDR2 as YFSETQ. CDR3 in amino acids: CASTGLAGNEQFF. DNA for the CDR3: TGCGCCAGCACGGGACTAGCGGGAAATGAGCAGTTCTTC.

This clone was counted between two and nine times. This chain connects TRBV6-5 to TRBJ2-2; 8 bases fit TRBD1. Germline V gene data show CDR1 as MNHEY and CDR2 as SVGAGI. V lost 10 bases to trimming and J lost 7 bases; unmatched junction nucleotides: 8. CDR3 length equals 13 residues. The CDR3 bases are TGTGCCACTTCGACAGGGGAAAACGGGGAGCTGTTTTTT. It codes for CATSTGENGELFF.

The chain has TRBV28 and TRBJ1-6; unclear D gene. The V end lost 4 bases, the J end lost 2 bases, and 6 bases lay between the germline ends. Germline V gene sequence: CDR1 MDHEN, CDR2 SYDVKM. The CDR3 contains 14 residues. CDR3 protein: CASSWQAYNSPLHF. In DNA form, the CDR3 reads TGTGCCAGCAGTTGGCAGGCCTATAATTCACCCCTCCACTTT.

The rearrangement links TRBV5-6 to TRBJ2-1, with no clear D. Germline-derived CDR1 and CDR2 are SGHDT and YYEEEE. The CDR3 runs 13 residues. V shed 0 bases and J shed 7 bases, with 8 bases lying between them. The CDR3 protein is CASSLGSSNEQFF. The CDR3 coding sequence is TGTGCCAGCAGCTTGGGGAGCTCGAATGAGCAGTTCTTC.

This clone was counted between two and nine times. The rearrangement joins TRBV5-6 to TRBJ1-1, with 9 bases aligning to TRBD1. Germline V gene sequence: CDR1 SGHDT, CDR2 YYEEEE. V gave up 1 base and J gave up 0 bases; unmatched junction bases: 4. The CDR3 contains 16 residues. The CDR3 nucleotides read TGTGCCAGCAGCTTGTACGGGACAGGGCTGAACACTGAAGCTTTCTTT. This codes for CASSLYGTGLNTEAFF.

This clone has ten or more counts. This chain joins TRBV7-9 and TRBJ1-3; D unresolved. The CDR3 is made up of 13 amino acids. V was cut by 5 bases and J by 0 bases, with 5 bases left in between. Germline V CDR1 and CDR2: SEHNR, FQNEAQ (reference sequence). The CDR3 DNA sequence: TGTGCCAGCAGCCACAACTCTGGAAACACCATATATTTT. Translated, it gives CASSHNSGNTIYF.

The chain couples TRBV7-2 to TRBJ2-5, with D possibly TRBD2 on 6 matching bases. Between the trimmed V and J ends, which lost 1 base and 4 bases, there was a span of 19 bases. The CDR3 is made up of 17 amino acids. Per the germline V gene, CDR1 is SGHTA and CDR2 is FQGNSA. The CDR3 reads CASSLGHRLRRGETQYF. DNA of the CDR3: TGTGCCAGCAGCTTAGGTCATCGGTTGCGGAGGGGAGAGACCCAGTACTTC.

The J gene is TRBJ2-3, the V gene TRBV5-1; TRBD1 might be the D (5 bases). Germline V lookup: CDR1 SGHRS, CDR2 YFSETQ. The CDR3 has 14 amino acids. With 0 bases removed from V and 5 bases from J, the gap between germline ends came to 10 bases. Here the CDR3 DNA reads TGCGCCAGCAGCTTGGAGGGGCCGGGAGATACGCAGTATTTT. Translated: CASSLEGPGDTQYF.

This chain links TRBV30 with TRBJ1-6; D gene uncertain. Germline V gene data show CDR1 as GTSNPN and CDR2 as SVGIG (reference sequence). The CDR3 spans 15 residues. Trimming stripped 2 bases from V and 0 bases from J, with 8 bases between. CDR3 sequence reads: CAWSPDSSYNSPLHF. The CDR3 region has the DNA TGTGCCTGGAGTCCCGATAGCTCCTATAATTCACCCCTCCACTTT.

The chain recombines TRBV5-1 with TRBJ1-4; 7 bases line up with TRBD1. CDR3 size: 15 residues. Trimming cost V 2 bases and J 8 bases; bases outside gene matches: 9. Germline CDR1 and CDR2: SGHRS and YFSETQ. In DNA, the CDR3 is TGCGCCAGCAGCTTTTCAGGGGGACCTGGGGAAAAACTGTTTTTT. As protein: CASSFSGGPGEKLFF. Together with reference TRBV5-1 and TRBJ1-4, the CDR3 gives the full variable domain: KAGVTQTPRYLIKTRGQQVTLSCSPISGHRSVSWYQQTPGQGLQFLFEYFSETQRNKGNFPGRFSGRQFSNSRSEMNVSTLELGDSALYLCASSFSGGPGEKLFFGSGTQLSVL.

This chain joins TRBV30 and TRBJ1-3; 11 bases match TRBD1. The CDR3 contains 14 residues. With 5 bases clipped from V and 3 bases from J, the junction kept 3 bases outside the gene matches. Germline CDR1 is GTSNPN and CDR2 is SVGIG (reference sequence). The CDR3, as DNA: TGTGCCTGGGGGACAGGGGGACATGGAAACACCATATATTTT. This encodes CAWGTGGHGNTIYF.